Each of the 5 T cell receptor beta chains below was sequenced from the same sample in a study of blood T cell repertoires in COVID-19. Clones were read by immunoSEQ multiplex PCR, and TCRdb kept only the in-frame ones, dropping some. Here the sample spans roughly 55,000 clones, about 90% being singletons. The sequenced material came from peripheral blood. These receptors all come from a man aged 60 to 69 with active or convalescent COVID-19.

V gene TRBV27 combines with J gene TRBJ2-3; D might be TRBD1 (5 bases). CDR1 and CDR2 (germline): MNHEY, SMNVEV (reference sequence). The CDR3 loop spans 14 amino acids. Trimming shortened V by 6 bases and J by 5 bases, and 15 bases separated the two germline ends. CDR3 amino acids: CASSLRGLQDTQYF. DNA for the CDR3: TGTGCCAGCAGCCTTAGGGGTTTACAAGATACGCAGTATTTT.

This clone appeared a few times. The CDR3 nucleotides are TGTGCCAGCAGCGATCAGGGCCACACCATATATTTT. Its translation: CASSDQGHTIYF. The V gene is TRBV7-9, the J gene TRBJ1-3; weak D call: TRBD1 (5 bases). Germline loops: CDR1 SEHNR, CDR2 FQNEAQ (reference sequence). The CDR3 has 12 amino acids. Trimming left V 5 bases short and J 8 bases short, with 10 bases between.

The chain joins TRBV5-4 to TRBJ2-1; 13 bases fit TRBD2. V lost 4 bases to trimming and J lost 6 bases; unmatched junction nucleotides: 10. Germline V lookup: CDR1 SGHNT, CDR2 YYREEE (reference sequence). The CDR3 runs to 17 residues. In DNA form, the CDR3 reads TGTGCCAGCAGCCATCTCCAACTAGCGGGAGGGCGCAATGAGCAGTTCTTC. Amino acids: CASSHLQLAGGRNEQFF.

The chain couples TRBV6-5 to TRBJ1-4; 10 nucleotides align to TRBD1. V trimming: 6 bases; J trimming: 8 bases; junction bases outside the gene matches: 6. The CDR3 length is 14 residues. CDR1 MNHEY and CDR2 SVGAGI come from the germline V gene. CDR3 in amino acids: CASSPDRGREKLFF. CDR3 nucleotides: TGTGCCAGCAGCCCCGACAGGGGGCGGGAAAAACTGTTTTTT.

CDR3 sequence reads: CASSRDSRAGANVLTF. The CDR3 coding sequence is TGTGCCAGCAGCCGGGACTCACGTGCTGGGGCCAACGTCCTGACTTTC. The chain links TRBV5-4 to TRBJ2-6, with D possibly being TRBD2 (6 bases). The germline V and J ends were trimmed by 4 bases and 2 bases, with 13 bases remaining between them. In germline, CDR1 is SGHNT, CDR2 YYREEE (reference sequence). The CDR3 covers 16 residues.